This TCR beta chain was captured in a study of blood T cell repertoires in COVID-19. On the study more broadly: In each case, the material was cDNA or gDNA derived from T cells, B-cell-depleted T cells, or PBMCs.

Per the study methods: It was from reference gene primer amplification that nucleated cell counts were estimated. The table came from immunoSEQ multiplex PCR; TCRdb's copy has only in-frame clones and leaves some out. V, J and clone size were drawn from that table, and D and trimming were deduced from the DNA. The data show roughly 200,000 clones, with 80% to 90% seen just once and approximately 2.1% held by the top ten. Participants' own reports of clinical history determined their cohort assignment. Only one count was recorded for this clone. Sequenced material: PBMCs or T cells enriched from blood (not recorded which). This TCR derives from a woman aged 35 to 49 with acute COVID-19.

CDR3 bases: TGCGCCAGCAGCTCCCAAGGGAGAGAGGATCAGCCCCAGCATTTT. It translates to CASSSQGREDQPQHF. This sequence joins TRBV5-1 and TRBJ1-5; D remains ambiguous. The CDR3 extends over 15 amino acids. The germline CDR1 and CDR2 sequences are SGHRS and YFSETQ. V lost 3 bases to trimming and J lost 5 bases, with 15 bases between them.